This T cell receptor (beta chain) derives from a study of blood T cell repertoires in COVID-19. Overall study: Whether acute or convalescent, the COVID-19 samples came from the United States, Italy and Spain. PBMCs, B-cell-depleted T cells, or T cells provided the cDNA or gDNA that made up the material.

This clone was seen only once. In the original workflow: Amplification with reference gene primers provided the estimates of nucleated cell counts. Measured with immunoSEQ multiplex PCR; TCRdb has only the in-frame clones, and not every one. Clonal size and the V and J genes are those of that table, whereas D and trimming came from the DNA. The sample carries tens of thousands of clones, roughly 71% recorded once. The sequencing sample was made of peripheral blood. This receptor was obtained from a man older than 75 with acute or convalescent COVID-19.

The CDR3 reads CASSDTDRNTEAFF. In nucleotides, the CDR3 is TGTGCCAGCAGTGACACCGACAGAAACACTGAAGCTTTCTTT. The genes are TRBV6-4 and TRBJ1-1; tentative D call: TRBD1 (5 bases). This CDR3 is built from 14 residues. CDR1 and CDR2 from the germline V gene are MRHNA and SNTAGT. V lost 2 bases and J 2 bases, leaving 9 bases between the germline ends.